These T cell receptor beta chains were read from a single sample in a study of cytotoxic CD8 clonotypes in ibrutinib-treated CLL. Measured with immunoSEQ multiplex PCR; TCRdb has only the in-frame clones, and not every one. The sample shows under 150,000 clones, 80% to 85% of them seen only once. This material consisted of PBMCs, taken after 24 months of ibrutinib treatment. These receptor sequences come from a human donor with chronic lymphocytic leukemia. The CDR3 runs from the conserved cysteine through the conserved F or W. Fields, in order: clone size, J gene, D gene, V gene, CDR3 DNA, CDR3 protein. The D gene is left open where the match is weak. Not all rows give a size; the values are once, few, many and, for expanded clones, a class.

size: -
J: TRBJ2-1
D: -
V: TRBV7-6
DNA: TGTGCCAGCAGCTTAGCTACCCGGACGGGTGGCAATGAGCAGTTCTTC
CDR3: CASSLATRTGGNEQFF

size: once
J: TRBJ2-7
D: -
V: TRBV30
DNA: TGTGCCTGGAGCGCTACTGAGGTAATTCGCTCCTACGAGCAGTACTTC
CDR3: CAWSATEVIRSYEQYF

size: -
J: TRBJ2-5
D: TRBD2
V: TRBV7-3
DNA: TGTGCCAGCAGCACTAGCGGGGGGGCCACAGAGACCCAGTACTTC
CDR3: CASSTSGGATETQYF

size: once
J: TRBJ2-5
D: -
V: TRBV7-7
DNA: TGTGCCAGCAGCCCGGGACTTCTAGGGACCCAGTACTTC
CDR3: CASSPGLLGTQYF

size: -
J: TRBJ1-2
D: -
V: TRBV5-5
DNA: TGTGCCAGCAGCCCCCTAGGGAGCGGGACTGGCTACACCTTC
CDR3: CASSPLGSGTGYTF

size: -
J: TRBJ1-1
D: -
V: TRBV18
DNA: TGTGCCAGCTCACCCCAGGAAGGGGAAGCTTTCTTT
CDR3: CASSPQEGEAFF

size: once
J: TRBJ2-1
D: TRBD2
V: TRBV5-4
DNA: TGTGCCAGCAGCCCGCCGGGACTAGCGTACCATGAGCAGTTCTTC
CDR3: CASSPPGLAYHEQFF

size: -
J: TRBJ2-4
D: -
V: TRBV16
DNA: TGTGCCAGCAGCCAATGGGAAAACATTCAGTACTTC
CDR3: CASSQWENIQYF

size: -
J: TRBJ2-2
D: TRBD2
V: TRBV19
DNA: TGTGCCAGTAGTAGATTAGCGGGGAACACCGGGGAGCTGTTTTTT
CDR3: CASSRLAGNTGELFF

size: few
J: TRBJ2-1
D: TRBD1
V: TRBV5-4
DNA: TGTGCCAGCAGCCCCGGGACAGGGGAGTACAATGAGCAGTTCTTC
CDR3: CASSPGTGEYNEQFF

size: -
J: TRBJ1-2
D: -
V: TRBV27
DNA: TGTGCCAGCAGTTTATACGCGCGGACAGCGACCTTTGGGTACACCTTC
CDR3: CASSLYARTATFGYTF

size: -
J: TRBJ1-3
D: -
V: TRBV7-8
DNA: TGTGCCAGCAGACTAGAGTCGTTCAACAGCCCAAACTCTGGAAACACCATATATTTT
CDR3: CASRLESFNSPNSGNTIYF

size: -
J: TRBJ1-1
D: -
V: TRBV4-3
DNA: TGCGCCAGCAGCCACCCGGGGCGGGGACCGGAACAAGTTAACACTGAAGCTTTCTTT
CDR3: CASSHPGRGPEQVNTEAFF

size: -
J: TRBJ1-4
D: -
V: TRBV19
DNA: TGTGCCAGCAGCCATGCAACTAATGAAAAACTGTTTTTT
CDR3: CASSHATNEKLFF

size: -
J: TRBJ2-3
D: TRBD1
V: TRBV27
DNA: TGTGCCAGCAGTCCGTGGGACAGCCCTAGCACAGATACGCAGTATTTT
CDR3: CASSPWDSPSTDTQYF

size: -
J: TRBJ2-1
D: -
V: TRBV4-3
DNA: TGCGCCAGCAGCCAAGATTACGAATTCCCCTACAATGAGCAGTTCTTC
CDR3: CASSQDYEFPYNEQFF